These 15 T cell receptor beta chains originate from one sample sequenced in a study of vaccination and CD4 T cells after COVID-19. For these TCRs, the target antigens are not known. An Oncomine TCR Beta short-read assay was used to sequence the DNA from cultured CD4+ T cells. Each CDR3 protein is one row after TCRdb ran MiXCR on the PCR reads. The table lists 9,000 to 15,000 distinct CDR3 sequences, roughly two fifths of them singletons, with 15% to 20% in the top ten. Indicated treatment: roughly 11-day PBMC culture with coronavirus spike peptide pools or control peptides (ViraFEST assay). The sequenced material came from cultured CD4+ T cells from blood. These receptors all come from a human donor with COVID-19.

This clonotype was counted only a few times. The rearrangement uses TRBV7-2 and TRBJ1-2; D unclear. The CDR3 is made up of 13 amino acids. V was pared by 6 bases and J by 4 bases, with 12 bases between. Germline V CDR1 and CDR2: SGHTA, FQGNSA. CDR3 in amino acids: CASSGEGIYGYTF. CDR3 nucleotide sequence: TGTGCCAGCAGTGGGGAGGGTATCTATGGCTACACCTTC. Drawing the rest from reference TRBV7-2 and TRBJ1-2, the complete variable domain is GAGVSQSPSNKVTEKGKDVELRCDPISGHTALYWYRQSLGQGLEFLIYFQGNSAPDKSGLPSDRFSAERTGGSVSTLTIQRTQQEDSAVYLCASSGEGIYGYTFGSGTRLTVV.

The J gene is TRBJ2-1, the V gene TRBV20-1; 8 positions match TRBD2. The CDR3 is made up of 16 amino acids. J was trimmed by 9 bases and V by 0 bases; bases with no gene match: 13. Germline CDR1 is DFQATT and CDR2 is SNEGSKA (reference sequence). This chain's CDR3 is CSARDPGTRPSGEQFF. The DNA for the CDR3 is TGCAGTGCTAGAGATCCCGGGACTAGACCATCTGGTGAGCAGTTCTTC.

The chain joins TRBV27 to TRBJ2-5; 8 bases line up with TRBD1. Germline trimming cut 4 bases from V and 2 bases from J; bases unmatched to any gene: 6. This CDR3 contains 15 residues. Germline loops: CDR1 MNHEY, CDR2 SMNVEV (reference sequence). The chain's CDR3 is CASSSGQVLQETQYF. CDR3 coding DNA: TGTGCCAGCAGTTCGGGACAGGTCCTACAAGAGACCCAGTACTTC.

In this sample, this clonotype turned up a few times. The chain carries TRBV10-1 and TRBJ1-5; no clear D gene. The germline CDR1 and CDR2 sequences are WNHNN and SYGVQD (reference sequence). This CDR3 comprises 13 residues. V was trimmed by 0 bases and J by 4 bases, leaving 4 bases between them. The CDR3: CASSESLNQPQHF. The CDR3 DNA reads TGCGCCAGCAGTGAGTCTCTGAATCAGCCCCAGCATTTT.

This clonotype has a handful of counts. J is TRBJ1-1 and V is TRBV21-1; the tabulated D call, TRBD1, remains unverified against the DNA. TRBV21-1 is tagged as a pseudogene. CDR3 size: 15 residues. The CDR3 protein is CASSKVGRGGTEAFF. DNA for the CDR3: TGTGCCAGCAGCAAAGTAGGCAGGGGCGGGACTGAAGCTTTCTTT.

The rearrangement links TRBV5-1 to TRBJ2-5; D is ambiguous. The CDR3 loop spans 16 amino acids. Germline V gene data show CDR1 as SGHRS and CDR2 as YFSETQ. V shed 0 bases and J shed 0 bases, with 12 bases lying between them. CDR3 in DNA: TGCGCCAGCAGCTTGGGGTTTTCGGGTTACCAAGAGACCCAGTACTTC. Amino acid sequence: CASSLGFSGYQETQYF.

The rearrangement joins TRBV29-1 to TRBJ2-5; D may correspond to TRBD1 or TRBD2 (6 bases each). Trimming left V 6 bases short and J 7 bases short, with 18 bases between. This CDR3 has 13 amino acids. Germline lookup yields CDR1 SQVTM and CDR2 ANQGSEA. CDR3 region: CSVAAGHPGTQYF. CDR3 in DNA: TGCAGCGTAGCCGCGGGACATCCGGGGACCCAGTACTTC. Based on the CDR3 plus reference TRBV29-1 and TRBJ2-5, the full variable domain is SAVISQKPSRDICQRGTSLTIQCQVDSQVTMMFWYRQQPGQSLTLIATANQGSEATYESGFVIDKFPISRPNLTFSTLTVSNMSPEDSSIYLCSVAAGHPGTQYFGPGTRLLVL.

The V gene is TRBV29-1, the J gene TRBJ1-2; 8 nucleotides line up with TRBD1. This CDR3 is 10 amino acids long. From germline, CDR1 is SQVTM and CDR2 ANQGSEA. The V gene end was trimmed by 6 bases and the J gene end by 6 bases; junction bases not matched to a gene: 0. The CDR3 sequence is CSVDRDGYTF. As DNA, the CDR3 is TGCAGCGTGGACAGGGATGGCTACACCTTC.

The chain employs TRBV12-3 or TRBV12-4 and TRBJ2-3; D is unresolved. Trimming took 6 bases from V and 3 from J, leaving 13 bases between them. This CDR3 is 14 amino acids long. The CDR3 region has the DNA TGTGCCAGCAGACCTTCCCGGGTAACAGATACGCAGTATTTT. It encodes CASRPSRVTDTQYF.

The V and J genes are TRBV27 and TRBJ2-1, with D maybe TRBD2 (6 bases). This CDR3 is built from 14 residues. Germline V gene sequence: CDR1 MNHEY, CDR2 SMNVEV (reference sequence). Between the trimmed V and J ends, which lost 7 bases and 7 bases, there was a span of 17 bases. CDR3: CASTYRRGGNEQFF. The CDR3 DNA is TGTGCCAGCACCTACAGGAGGGGCGGGAATGAGCAGTTCTTC.

This clonotype was picked up a small number of times. V and J are TRBV28 and TRBJ2-4, with D perhaps TRBD1 or TRBD2 (6 bases each). Germline CDR1 and CDR2: MDHEN and SYDVKM. The CDR3 is 11 residues long. The germline V and J ends were trimmed by 3 bases and 14 bases, with 11 bases remaining between them. The CDR3 loop is CASSLGRGEYF. CDR3 nucleotides: TGTGCCAGCAGTTTGGGTAGGGGGGAGTACTTC.

V usage is TRBV10-2 and J usage is TRBJ1-5, with 8 bases fitting TRBD1. The CDR3 length is 15 residues. Germline V gives CDR1 WSHSY, CDR2 SAAADI. V was pared by 1 base and J by 3 bases, with 2 bases of the junction left unmatched. CDR3: CASSELGQVNQPQHF. Here the CDR3 DNA reads TGCGCCAGCAGTGAGTTGGGACAGGTCAATCAGCCCCAGCATTTT.

The V call is TRBV11-1, the J call TRBJ2-5, with a tentative D call TRBD2 (6 bases). Trimming took 5 bases from V and 5 from J, leaving 15 bases between them. This CDR3 contains 14 residues. CDR1 is SGHAT, CDR2 FQDESV, per germline (reference sequence). The CDR3 DNA is TGTGCCAGCAGCCCCCGGGGGAACAGGGAGACCCAGTACTTC. Translated: CASSPRGNRETQYF.

The chain carries TRBV14 and TRBJ1-2; D may be TRBD1 (6 bases). The CDR3 loop spans 12 amino acids. Trimming shortened V by 6 bases and J by 7 bases, and 12 bases separated the two germline ends. Germline values: CDR1 SGHDN, CDR2 FVKESK. Written as DNA, the CDR3 is TGTGCCAGCAGAAGGGCAGGGGTTGGCTACACCTTC. Residues: CASRRAGVGYTF.

The chain carries TRBV20-1 and TRBJ1-1; TRBD1 matches 9 bases. Trimming cost V 5 bases and J 4 bases; bases outside gene matches: 8. The CDR3 extends over 14 amino acids. CDR1 is DFQATT and CDR2 is SNEGSKA in the germline V gene (reference sequence). This CDR3 reads CSAPAGTGSTEAFF. CDR3 nucleotides: TGCAGTGCTCCGGCCGGGACAGGGAGCACTGAAGCTTTCTTT.